Sequencing of this TCR beta chain was carried out in a study of spatial heterogeneity in lung cancer. This clonotype was found many times. Its cognate antigen is unknown. Sequence at one end of the junction differs from germline and may be a read error. Findings and caveats of the study: Expanded intratumoral alpha and beta TCR counts tracked tumor mutation counts.

TCRdb re-analysed the 5' RACE reads in MiXCR, keeping a single row per CDR3 protein. The table shows tens of thousands of distinct CDR3 sequences, with roughly 6.5% occurring only once. Noted time point: sample taken at primary tumor resection. The material was lung tumor tissue, obtained at surgery. This sequence originates from a male donor with early-stage non-small cell lung cancer.

The chain's CDR3 is CSARGGPYEQYF. The CDR3 DNA reads TGCAGTGCAAGAGGGGGCCCCTACGAGCAGTACTTC. The rearrangement uses TRBV20-1 and TRBJ2-7, with 7 bases aligning to TRBD1. The CDR3 runs to 12 residues. Germline V lookup: CDR1 DFQATT, CDR2 SNEGSKA (reference sequence).